This TCR beta chain was retrieved from a study of blood T cell repertoires in COVID-19. This clone was found once. V lost 3 bases to trimming and J lost 3 bases, with 11 bases between them. The germline gives CDR1 KGHSH, CDR2 LQKENI. CDR3 length: 14 amino acids. Sequencing used immunoSEQ multiplex PCR; TCRdb keeps in-frame clones, though not all of them. The sample contains approximately 470,000 clones, around 90% of which appear only once. The study recruited people aged about 18 to 90 years across 24 US areas. Recovered status in Cohort 3 required two negative PCRs, clearance, or symptom resolution. The rearrangement links TRBV18 to TRBJ1-2; D gene ambiguous. The sample taken for sequencing was PBMCs or T cells enriched from blood (not recorded which). This clonotype was obtained from a young woman who had recovered from COVID-19. The CDR3 is CASSPGLRDYGYTF. The CDR3 DNA sequence: TGTGCCAGCTCACCCGGACTTCGGGACTATGGCTACACCTTC.